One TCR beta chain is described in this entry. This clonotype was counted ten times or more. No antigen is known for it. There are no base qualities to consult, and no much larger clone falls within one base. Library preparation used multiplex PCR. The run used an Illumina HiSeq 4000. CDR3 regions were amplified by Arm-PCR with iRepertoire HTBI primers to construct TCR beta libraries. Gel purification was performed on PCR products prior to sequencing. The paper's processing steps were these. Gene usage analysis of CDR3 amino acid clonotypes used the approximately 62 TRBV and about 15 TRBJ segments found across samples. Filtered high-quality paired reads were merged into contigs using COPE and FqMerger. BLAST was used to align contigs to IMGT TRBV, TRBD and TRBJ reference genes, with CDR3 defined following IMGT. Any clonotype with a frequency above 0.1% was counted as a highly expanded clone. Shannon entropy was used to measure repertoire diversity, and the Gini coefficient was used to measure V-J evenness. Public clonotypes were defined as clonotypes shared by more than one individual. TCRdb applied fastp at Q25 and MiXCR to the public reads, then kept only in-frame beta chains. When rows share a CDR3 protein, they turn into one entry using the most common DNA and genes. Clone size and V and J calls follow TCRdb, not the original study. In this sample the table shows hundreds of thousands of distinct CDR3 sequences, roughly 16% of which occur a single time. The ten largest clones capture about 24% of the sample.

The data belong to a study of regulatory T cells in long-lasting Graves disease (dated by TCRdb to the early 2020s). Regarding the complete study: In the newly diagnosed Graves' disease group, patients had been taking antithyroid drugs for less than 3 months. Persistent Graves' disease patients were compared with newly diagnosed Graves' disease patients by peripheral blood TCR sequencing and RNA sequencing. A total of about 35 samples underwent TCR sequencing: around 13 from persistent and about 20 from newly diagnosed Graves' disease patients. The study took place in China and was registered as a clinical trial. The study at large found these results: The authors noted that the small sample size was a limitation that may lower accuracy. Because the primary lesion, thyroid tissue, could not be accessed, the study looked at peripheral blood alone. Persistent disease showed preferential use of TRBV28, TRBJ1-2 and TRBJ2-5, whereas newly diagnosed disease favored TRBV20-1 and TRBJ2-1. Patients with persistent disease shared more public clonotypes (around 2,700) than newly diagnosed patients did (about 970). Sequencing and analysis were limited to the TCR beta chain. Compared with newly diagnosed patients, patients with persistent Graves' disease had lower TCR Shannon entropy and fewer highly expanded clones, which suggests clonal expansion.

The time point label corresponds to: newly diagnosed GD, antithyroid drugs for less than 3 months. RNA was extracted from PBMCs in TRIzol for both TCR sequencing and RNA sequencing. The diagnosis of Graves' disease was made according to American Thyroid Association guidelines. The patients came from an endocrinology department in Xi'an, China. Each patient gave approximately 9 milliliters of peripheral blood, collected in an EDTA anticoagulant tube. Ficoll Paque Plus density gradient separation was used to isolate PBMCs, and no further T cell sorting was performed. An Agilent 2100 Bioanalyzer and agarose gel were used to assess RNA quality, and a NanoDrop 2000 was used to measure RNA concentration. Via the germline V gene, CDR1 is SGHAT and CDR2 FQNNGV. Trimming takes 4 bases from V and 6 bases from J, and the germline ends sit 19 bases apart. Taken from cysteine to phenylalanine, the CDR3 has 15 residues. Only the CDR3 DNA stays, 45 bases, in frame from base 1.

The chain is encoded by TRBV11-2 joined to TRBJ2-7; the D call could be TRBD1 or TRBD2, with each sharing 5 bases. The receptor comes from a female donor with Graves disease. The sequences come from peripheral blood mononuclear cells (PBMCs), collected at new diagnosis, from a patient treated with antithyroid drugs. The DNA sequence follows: TGTGCCAGCAGCTCCTGGATTGAGGGGAGAGGCGAGCAGTACTTC. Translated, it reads CASSSWIEGRGEQYF. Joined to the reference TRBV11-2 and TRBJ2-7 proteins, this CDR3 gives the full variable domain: EAGVAQSPRYKIIEKRQSVAFWCNPISGHATLYWYQQILGQGPKLLIQFQNNGVVDDSQLPKDRFSAERLKGVDSTLKIQPAKLEDSAVYLCASSSWIEGRGEQYFGPGTRLTVT.